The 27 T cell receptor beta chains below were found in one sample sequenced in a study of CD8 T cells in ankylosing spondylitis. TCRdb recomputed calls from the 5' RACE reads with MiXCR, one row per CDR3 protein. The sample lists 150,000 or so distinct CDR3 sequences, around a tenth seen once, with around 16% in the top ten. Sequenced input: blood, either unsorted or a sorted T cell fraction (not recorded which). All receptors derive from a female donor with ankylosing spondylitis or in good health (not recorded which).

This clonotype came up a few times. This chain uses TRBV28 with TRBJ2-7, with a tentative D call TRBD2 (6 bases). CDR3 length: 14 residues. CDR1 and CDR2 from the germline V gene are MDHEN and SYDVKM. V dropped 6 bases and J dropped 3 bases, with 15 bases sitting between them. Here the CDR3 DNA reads TGTGCCAGCAGGCCGGCCGGACTAAACTACGAGCAGTACTTC. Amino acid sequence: CASRPAGLNYEQYF.

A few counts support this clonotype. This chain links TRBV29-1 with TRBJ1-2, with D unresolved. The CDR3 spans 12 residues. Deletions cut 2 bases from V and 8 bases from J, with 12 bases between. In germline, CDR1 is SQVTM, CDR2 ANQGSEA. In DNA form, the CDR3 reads TGCAGCGTTGAAAGTAGCGTGGGGGGCTACACCTTC. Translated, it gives CSVESSVGGYTF.

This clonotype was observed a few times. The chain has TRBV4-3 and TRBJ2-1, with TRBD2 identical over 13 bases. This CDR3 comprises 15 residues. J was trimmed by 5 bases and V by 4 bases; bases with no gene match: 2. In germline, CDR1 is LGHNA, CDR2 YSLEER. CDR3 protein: CASSPTSGRDNEQFF. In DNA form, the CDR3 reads TGCGCCAGCAGCCCAACTAGCGGGAGGGACAATGAGCAGTTCTTC.

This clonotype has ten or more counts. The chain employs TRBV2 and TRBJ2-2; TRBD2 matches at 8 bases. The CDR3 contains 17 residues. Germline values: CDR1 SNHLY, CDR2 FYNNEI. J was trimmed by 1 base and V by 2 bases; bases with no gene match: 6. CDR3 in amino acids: CASSERGTSGNTGELFF. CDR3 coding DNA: TGTGCCAGCAGTGAACGAGGAACTAGCGGGAACACCGGGGAGCTGTTTTTT.

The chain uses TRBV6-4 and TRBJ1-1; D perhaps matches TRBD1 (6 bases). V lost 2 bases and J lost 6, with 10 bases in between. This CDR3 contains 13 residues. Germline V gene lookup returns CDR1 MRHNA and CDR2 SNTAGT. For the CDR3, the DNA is TGTGCCAGCAGTGACGGGGGGGGCTCTGAAGCTTTCTTT. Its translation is CASSDGGGSEAFF.

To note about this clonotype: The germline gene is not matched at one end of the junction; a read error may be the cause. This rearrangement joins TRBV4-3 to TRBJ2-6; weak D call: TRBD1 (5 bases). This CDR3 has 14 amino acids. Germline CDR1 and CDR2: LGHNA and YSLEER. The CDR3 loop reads CASSQGTGANVLTF. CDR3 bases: TGTGCCAGCAGCCAGGGTACTGGGGCCAACGTCCTGACTTTC.

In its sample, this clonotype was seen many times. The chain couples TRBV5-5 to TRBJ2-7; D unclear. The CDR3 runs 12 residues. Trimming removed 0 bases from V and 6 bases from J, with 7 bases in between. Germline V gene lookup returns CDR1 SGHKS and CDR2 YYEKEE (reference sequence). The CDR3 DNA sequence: TGTGCCAGCAGCTTGGGACCCCTCGAGCAGTACTTC. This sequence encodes CASSLGPLEQYF.

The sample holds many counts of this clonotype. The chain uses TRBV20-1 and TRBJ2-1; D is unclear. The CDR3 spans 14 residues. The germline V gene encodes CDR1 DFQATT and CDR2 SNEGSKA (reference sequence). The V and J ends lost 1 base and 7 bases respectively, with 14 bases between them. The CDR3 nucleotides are TGCAGTGCTAGAGGTGGGCTCCGATCGAATGAGCAGTTCTTC. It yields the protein CSARGGLRSNEQFF.

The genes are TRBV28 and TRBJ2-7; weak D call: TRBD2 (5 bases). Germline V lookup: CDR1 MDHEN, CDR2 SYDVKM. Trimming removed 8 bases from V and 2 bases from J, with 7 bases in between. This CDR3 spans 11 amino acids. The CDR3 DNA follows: TGTGCCAGCGAGGGAACCTACGAGCAGTACTTC. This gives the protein CASEGTYEQYF. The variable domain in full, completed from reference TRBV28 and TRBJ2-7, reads DVKVTQSSRYLVKRTGEKVFLECVQDMDHENMFWYRQDPGLGLRLIYFSYDVKMKEKGDIPEGYSVSREKKERFSLILESASTNQTSMYLCASEGTYEQYFGPGTRLTVT.

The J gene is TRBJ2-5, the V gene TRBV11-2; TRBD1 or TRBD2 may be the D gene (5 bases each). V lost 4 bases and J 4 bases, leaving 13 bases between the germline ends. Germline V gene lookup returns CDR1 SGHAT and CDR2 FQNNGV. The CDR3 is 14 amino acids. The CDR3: CASSSGLGPETQYF. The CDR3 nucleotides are TGTGCCAGCAGCTCCGGACTGGGGCCAGAGACCCAGTACTTC.

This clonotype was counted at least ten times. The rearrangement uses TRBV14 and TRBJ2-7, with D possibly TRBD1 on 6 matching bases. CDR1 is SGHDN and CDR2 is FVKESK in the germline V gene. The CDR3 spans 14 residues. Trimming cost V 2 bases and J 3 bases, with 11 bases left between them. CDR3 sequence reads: CASSQFQGNYEQYF. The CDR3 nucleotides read TGTGCCAGCAGCCAATTCCAGGGGAACTACGAGCAGTACTTC. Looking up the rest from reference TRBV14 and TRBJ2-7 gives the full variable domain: EAGVTQFPSHSVIEKGQTVTLRCDPISGHDNLYWYRRVMGKEIKFLLHFVKESKQDESGMPNNRFLAERTGGTYSTLKVQPAELEDSGVYFCASSQFQGNYEQYFGPGTRLTVT.

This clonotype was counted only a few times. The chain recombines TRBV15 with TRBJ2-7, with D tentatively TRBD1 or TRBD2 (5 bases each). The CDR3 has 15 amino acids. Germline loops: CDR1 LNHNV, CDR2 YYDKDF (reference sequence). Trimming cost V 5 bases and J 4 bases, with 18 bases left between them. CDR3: CATSEGPTGGYEQYF. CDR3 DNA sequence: TGTGCCACCAGCGAGGGACCGACGGGTGGGTACGAGCAGTACTTC. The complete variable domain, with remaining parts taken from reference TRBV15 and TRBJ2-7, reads DAMVIQNPRYQVTQFGKPVTLSCSQTLNHNVMYWYQQKSSQAPKLLFHYYDKDFNNEADTPDNFQSRRPNTSFCFLDIRSPGLGDTAMYLCATSEGPTGGYEQYFGPGTRLTVT.

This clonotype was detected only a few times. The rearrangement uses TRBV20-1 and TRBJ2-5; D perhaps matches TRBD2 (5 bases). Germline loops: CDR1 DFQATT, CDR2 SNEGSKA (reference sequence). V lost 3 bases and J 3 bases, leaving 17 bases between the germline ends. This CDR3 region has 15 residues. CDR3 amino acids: CSAREERSRKETQYF. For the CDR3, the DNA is TGCAGTGCTAGGGAGGAGCGGAGCAGAAAAGAGACCCAGTACTTC.

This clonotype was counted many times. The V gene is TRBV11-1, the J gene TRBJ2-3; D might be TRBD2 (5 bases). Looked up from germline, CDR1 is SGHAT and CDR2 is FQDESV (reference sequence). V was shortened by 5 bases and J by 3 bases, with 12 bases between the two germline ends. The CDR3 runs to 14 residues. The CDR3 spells CASSGGLRTDTQYF. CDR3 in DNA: TGTGCCAGCAGCGGAGGCCTTCGGACAGATACGCAGTATTTT. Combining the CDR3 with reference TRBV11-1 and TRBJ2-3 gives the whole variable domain EAEVAQSPRYKITEKSQAVAFWCDPISGHATLYWYRQILGQGPELLVQFQDESVVDDSQLPKDRFSAERLKGVDSTLKIQPAELGDSAMYLCASSGGLRTDTQYFGPGTRLTVL.

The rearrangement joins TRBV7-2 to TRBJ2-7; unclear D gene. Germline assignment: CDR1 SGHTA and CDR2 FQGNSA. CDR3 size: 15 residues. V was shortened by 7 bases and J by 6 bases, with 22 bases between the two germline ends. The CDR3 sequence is CASTESVDGRTEQYF. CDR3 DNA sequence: TGTGCCAGCACCGAATCTGTGGACGGACGTACCGAGCAGTACTTC.

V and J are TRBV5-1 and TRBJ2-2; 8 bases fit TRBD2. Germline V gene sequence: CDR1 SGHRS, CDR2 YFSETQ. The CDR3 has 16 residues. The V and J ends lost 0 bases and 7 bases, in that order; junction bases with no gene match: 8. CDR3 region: CASSLEPTSGGGELFF. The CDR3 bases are TGCGCCAGCAGCTTGGAGCCAACTAGCGGCGGCGGGGAGCTGTTTTTT. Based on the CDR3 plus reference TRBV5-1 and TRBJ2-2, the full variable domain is KAGVTQTPRYLIKTRGQQVTLSCSPISGHRSVSWYQQTPGQGLQFLFEYFSETQRNKGNFPGRFSGRQFSNSRSEMNVSTLELGDSALYLCASSLEPTSGGGELFFGEGSRLTVL.

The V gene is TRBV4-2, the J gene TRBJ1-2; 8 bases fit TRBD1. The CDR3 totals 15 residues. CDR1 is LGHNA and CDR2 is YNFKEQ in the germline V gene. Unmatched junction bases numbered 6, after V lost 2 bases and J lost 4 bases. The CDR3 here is CASSQIETGVYGYTF. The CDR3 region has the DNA TGTGCCAGCAGCCAAATTGAGACAGGGGTCTATGGCTACACCTTC.

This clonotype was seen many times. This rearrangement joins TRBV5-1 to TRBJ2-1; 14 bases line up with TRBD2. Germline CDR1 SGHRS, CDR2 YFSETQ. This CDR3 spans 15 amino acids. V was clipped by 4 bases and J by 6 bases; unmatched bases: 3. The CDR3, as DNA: TGCGCCAGCAGCGACGGACTAGCGGGAGGCAATGAGCAGTTCTTC. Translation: CASSDGLAGGNEQFF.

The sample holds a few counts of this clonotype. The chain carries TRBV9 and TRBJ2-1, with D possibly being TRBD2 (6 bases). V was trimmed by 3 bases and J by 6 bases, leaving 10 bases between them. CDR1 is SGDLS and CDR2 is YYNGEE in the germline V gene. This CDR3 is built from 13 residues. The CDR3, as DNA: TGTGCCAGCAGCGAGGGACTCCCCAATGAGCAGTTCTTC. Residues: CASSEGLPNEQFF.

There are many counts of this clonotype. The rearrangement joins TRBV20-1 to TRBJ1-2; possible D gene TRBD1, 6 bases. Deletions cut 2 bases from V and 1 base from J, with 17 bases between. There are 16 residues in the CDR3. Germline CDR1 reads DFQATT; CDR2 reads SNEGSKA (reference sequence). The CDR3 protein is CSARRGTDLLNYGYTF. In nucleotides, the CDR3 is TGCAGTGCTAGAAGGGGGACGGATCTCCTTAACTATGGCTACACCTTC.

CDR3 sequence: CASSWGTSGSIGELFF. The CDR3 nucleotides read TGTGCCAGCAGTTGGGGGACTAGCGGGAGTATCGGGGAGCTGTTTTTT. The chain joins TRBV12-3 or TRBV12-4 to TRBJ2-2; 14 positions match TRBD2. V lost 4 bases and J lost 7; bases outside the gene matches: 5. CDR3 size: 16 residues.

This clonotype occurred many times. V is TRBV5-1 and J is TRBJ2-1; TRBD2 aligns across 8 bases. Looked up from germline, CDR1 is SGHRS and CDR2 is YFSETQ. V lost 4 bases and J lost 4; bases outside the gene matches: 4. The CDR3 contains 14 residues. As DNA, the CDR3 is TGCGCCAGCAGCGCAAGCGGGGGTTACAATGAGCAGTTCTTC. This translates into CASSASGGYNEQFF. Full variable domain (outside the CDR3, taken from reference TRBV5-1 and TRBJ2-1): KAGVTQTPRYLIKTRGQQVTLSCSPISGHRSVSWYQQTPGQGLQFLFEYFSETQRNKGNFPGRFSGRQFSNSRSEMNVSTLELGDSALYLCASSASGGYNEQFFGPGTRLTVL.

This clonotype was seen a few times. CDR3 sequence reads: CASSPMRRNTGELFF. The CDR3 DNA reads as TGTGCCAGCAGCCCCATGAGAAGGAACACCGGGGAGCTGTTTTTT. This rearrangement joins TRBV7-2 to TRBJ2-2, with D hard to call. CDR3 size: 15 residues. With 5 bases removed from V and 1 base from J, the gap between germline ends came to 11 bases. Looked up from germline, CDR1 is SGHTA and CDR2 is FQGNSA. The full variable domain, completed using reference TRBV7-2 and TRBJ2-2, is GAGVSQSPSNKVTEKGKDVELRCDPISGHTALYWYRQSLGQGLEFLIYFQGNSAPDKSGLPSDRFSAERTGGSVSTLTIQRTQQEDSAVYLCASSPMRRNTGELFFGEGSRLTVL.

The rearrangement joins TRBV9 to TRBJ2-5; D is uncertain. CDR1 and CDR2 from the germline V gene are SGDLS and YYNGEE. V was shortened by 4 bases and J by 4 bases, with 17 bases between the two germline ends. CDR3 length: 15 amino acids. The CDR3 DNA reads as TGTGCCAGCAGCAGTTCCCAGACGGACCCAGAGACCCAGTACTTC. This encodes CASSSSQTDPETQYF.

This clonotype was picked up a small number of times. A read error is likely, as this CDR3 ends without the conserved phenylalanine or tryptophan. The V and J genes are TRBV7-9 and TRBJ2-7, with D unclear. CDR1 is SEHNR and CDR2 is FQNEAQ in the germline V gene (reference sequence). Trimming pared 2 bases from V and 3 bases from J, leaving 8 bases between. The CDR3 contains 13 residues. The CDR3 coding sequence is TGTGCCAGCAGCTTATGGACGGGCTACGAGCAGTACTTA. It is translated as CASSLWTGYEQYL.

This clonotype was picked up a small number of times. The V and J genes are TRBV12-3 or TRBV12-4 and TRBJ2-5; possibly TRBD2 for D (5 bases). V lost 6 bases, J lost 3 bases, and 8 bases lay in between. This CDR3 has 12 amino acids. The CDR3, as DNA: TGTGCCAGCAGGGACGGGGAAGAGACCCAGTACTTC. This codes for CASRDGEETQYF.

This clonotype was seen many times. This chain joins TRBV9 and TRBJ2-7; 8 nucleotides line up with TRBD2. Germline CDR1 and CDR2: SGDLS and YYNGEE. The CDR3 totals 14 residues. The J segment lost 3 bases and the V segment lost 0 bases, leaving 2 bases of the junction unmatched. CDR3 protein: CASSVEGTSYEQYF. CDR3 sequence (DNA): TGTGCCAGCAGCGTAGAGGGGACTAGCTACGAGCAGTACTTC. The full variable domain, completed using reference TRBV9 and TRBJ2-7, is DSGVTQTPKHLITATGQRVTLRCSPRSGDLSVYWYQQSLDQGLQFLIQYYNGEERAKGNILERFSAQQFPDLHSELNLSSLELGDSALYFCASSVEGTSYEQYFGPGTRLTVT.